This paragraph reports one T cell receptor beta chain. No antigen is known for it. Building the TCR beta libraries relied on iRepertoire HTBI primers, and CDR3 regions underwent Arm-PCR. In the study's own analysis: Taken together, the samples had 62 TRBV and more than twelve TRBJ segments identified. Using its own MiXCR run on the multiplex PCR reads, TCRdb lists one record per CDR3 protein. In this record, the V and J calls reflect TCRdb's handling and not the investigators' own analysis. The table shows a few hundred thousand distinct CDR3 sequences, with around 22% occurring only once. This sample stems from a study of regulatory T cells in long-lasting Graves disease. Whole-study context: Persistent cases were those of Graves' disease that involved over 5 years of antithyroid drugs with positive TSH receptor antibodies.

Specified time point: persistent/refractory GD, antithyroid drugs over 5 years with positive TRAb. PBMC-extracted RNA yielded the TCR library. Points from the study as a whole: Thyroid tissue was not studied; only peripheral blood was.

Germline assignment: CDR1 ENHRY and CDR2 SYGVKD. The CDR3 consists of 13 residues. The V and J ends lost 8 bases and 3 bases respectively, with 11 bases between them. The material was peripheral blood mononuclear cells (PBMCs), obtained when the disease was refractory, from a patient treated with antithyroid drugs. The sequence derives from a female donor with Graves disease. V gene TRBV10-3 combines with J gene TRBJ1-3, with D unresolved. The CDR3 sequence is CAIAGNFGNTIYF. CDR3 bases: TGTGCCATCGCGGGGAATTTTGGAAACACCATATATTTT.